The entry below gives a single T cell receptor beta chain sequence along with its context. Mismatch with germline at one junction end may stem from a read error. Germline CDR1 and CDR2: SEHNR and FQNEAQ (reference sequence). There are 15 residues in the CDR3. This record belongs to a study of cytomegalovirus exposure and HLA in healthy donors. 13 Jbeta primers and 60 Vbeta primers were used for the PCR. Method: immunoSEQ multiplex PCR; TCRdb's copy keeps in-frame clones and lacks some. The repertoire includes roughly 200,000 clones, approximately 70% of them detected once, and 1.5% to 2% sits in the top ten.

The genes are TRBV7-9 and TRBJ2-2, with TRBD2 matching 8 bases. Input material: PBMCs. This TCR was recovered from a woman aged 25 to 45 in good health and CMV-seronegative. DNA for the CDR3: TGTTCCAGCAGCCCCCGGAAGCGGGAGAGGGGGGAGCTGTTTTTT. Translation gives CSSSPRKRERGELFF.